This is a list of T cell receptor beta chains from one sample in a study of persistence of HIV-infected CD4 T cells. Only in-frame clones appear in the TCRdb table, and some are missing; sequencing was by immunoSEQ multiplex PCR. The sample lists approximately 45,000 clones, about 87% occurring once. Their recognized antigens are unknown. Sample: CD4+ T cells sorted from PBMCs after approximately 19-hour stimulation, taken from a patient who received antiretroviral therapy. Source of these receptors: an adult woman with HIV who was CMV-seropositive. CDR3s include the opening cysteine and the closing phenylalanine or tryptophan.

v_gene: TRBV3-1/TRBV3-2; j_gene: TRBJ2-1; CDR3aa: CASSQDRTDPFYNEQFF
v_gene: TRBV6-5; j_gene: TRBJ1-5; CDR3aa: CASSRAFDQPQHF
v_gene: TRBV19; j_gene: TRBJ2-1; CDR3aa: CASKSGSAYNEQFF
v_gene: TRBV28; j_gene: TRBJ2-5; CDR3aa: CASSSTTSGGFKETQYF
v_gene: TRBV2; j_gene: TRBJ1-6; CDR3aa: CASRLGRLDSPLHF
v_gene: TRBV7-3; j_gene: TRBJ2-1; CDR3aa: CASSLNPWGQTREQFF
v_gene: TRBV5-1; j_gene: TRBJ1-1; CDR3aa: CASSSVRNTEAFF
v_gene: TRBV6-5; j_gene: TRBJ2-7; CDR3aa: CASRDSSYEQYF
v_gene: TRBV15; j_gene: TRBJ1-2; CDR3aa: CATSRGFLQGGNDYGYTF
v_gene: TRBV4-2; j_gene: TRBJ2-5; CDR3aa: CASSQGPDGRETQYF
v_gene: TRBV18; j_gene: TRBJ1-2; CDR3aa: CASSPPSRADGYTF
v_gene: TRBV6-1; j_gene: TRBJ1-2; CDR3aa: CASSDNSVKSGYGYTF
v_gene: TRBV20-1; j_gene: TRBJ1-1; CDR3aa: CSAPTGVEAFF
v_gene: TRBV9; j_gene: TRBJ2-1; CDR3aa: CASSVAPEGGEQFF
v_gene: TRBV5-1; j_gene: TRBJ2-3; CDR3aa: CASSFETGSTDTQYF
v_gene: TRBV7-8; j_gene: TRBJ2-3; CDR3aa: CASSLASGGASTQYF
v_gene: TRBV5-1; j_gene: TRBJ1-2; CDR3aa: CARSPGQGGISYTF
v_gene: TRBV2; j_gene: TRBJ1-2; CDR3aa: CASSEARGLNYGYTF
v_gene: TRBV2; j_gene: TRBJ1-5; CDR3aa: CASSADRVVGNVVQPQHF
v_gene: TRBV9; j_gene: TRBJ2-3; CDR3aa: CASSVEGAWTDTQYF
v_gene: TRBV28; j_gene: TRBJ2-1; CDR3aa: CASTGTYNEQFF
v_gene: TRBV6-6; j_gene: TRBJ2-5; CDR3aa: CASSAKTGGGETQYF
v_gene: TRBV19; j_gene: TRBJ1-3; CDR3aa: CASNTGMSGNTIYF
v_gene: TRBV21-1; j_gene: TRBJ2-3; CDR3aa: CAMRTSGGAFPDTQYF
v_gene: TRBV7-9; j_gene: TRBJ1-2; CDR3aa: CASSASAGAYGYTF
v_gene: TRBV7-8; j_gene: TRBJ1-1; CDR3aa: CASSPRDRVDTEAFF
v_gene: TRBV28; j_gene: TRBJ2-1; CDR3aa: CASSPRGHKGEQFF
v_gene: TRBV30; j_gene: TRBJ1-1; CDR3aa: CAWSAGTSTEAFF
v_gene: TRBV5-1; j_gene: TRBJ1-2; CDR3aa: CASSEDRSNYGYTF
v_gene: TRBV2; j_gene: TRBJ2-4; CDR3aa: CASSGRTGNVAKNIQYF
v_gene: TRBV19; j_gene: TRBJ1-4; CDR3aa: CASSEADIRKLFF
v_gene: TRBV6-6; j_gene: TRBJ1-4; CDR3aa: CASSYFRDGYEKLFF
v_gene: TRBV6-2/TRBV6-3; j_gene: TRBJ2-7; CDR3aa: CASSRAGAYEQYF
v_gene: TRBV5-1; j_gene: TRBJ1-2; CDR3aa: CASSLVLSPTANYGYTF
v_gene: TRBV5-1; j_gene: TRBJ2-7; CDR3aa: CASSPLDTNEQYF
v_gene: TRBV5-1; j_gene: TRBJ2-2; CDR3aa: CASSPRTGRGSGELFF
v_gene: TRBV11-1; j_gene: TRBJ2-5; CDR3aa: CASMTDRGLQETQYF
v_gene: TRBV5-1; j_gene: TRBJ1-1; CDR3aa: CASSGGQYTEAFF
v_gene: TRBV19; j_gene: TRBJ1-1; CDR3aa: CASSIELSRTNTEAFF
v_gene: TRBV9; j_gene: TRBJ1-5; CDR3aa: CASSPGGHIPQPQHF
v_gene: TRBV5-1; j_gene: TRBJ2-3; CDR3aa: CASSLVDFSTDTQYF
v_gene: TRBV12-5; j_gene: TRBJ2-1; CDR3aa: CASGPTTNEQFF
v_gene: TRBV6-5; j_gene: TRBJ1-2; CDR3aa: CASRSTGAYGYTF
v_gene: TRBV7-3; j_gene: TRBJ1-1; CDR3aa: CASSRQIYAEAFF
v_gene: TRBV18; j_gene: TRBJ1-1; CDR3aa: CASSPTYGGLNTEAFF
v_gene: TRBV24-1; j_gene: TRBJ1-2; CDR3aa: CATSDPRAYGYTF
v_gene: TRBV24-1; j_gene: TRBJ1-1; CDR3aa: CATSDHRGLETEAFF
v_gene: TRBV11-3; j_gene: TRBJ2-3; CDR3aa: CASSLSGRDWDTQYF
v_gene: TRBV27; j_gene: TRBJ1-5; CDR3aa: CASSLTGVQPQHF